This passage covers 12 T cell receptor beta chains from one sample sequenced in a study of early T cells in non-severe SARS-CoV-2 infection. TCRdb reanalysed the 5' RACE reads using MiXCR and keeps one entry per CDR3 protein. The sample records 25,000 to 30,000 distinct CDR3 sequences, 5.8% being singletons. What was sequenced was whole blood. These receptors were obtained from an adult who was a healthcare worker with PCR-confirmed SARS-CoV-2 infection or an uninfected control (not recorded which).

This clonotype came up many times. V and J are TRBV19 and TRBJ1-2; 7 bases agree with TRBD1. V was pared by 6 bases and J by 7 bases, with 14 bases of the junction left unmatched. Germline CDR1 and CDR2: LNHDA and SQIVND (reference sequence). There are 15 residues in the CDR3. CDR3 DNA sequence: TGTGCCAGTAGCCCGCCCCGACAGGGCCCAGGTGGCTACACCTTC. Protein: CASSPPRQGPGGYTF.

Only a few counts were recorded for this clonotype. CDR3 in DNA: TGTGCCAGCTCACGGACTAGCGGGATGACAGAGACCCAGTACTTC. This translates into CASSRTSGMTETQYF. J is TRBJ2-5 and V is TRBV18, with 12 bases aligning to TRBD2. Looked up from germline, CDR1 is KGHSH and CDR2 is LQKENI. The trim removed 4 bases at V and 4 bases at J, leaving 4 bases unmatched. The CDR3 is made up of 15 amino acids.

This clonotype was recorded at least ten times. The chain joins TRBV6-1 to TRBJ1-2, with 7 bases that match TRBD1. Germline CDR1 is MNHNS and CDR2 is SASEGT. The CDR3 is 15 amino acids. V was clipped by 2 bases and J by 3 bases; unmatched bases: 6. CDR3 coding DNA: TGTGCCAGCAGTGAATTCGGCAGGGGGGACTATGGCTACACCTTC. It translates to CASSEFGRGDYGYTF.

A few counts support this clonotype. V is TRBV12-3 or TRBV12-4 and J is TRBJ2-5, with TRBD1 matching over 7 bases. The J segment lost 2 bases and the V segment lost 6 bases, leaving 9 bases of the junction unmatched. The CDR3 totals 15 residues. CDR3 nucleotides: TGTGCCAGCAGGATGACAGGGAAACATCAAGAGACCCAGTACTTC. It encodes CASRMTGKHQETQYF.

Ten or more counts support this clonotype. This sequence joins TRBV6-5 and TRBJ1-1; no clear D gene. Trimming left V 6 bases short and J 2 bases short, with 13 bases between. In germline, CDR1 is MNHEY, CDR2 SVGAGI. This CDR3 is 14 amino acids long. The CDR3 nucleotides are TGTGCCAGCAGAAACGGACGCGAAAACACTGAAGCTTTCTTT. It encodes CASRNGRENTEAFF.

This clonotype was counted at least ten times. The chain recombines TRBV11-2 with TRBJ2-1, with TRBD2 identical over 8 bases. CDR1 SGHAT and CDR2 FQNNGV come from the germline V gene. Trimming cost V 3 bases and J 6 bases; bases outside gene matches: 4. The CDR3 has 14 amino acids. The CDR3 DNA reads TGTGCCAGCAGCTTCCTAGCGGGTCTCAATGAGCAGTTCTTC. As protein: CASSFLAGLNEQFF.

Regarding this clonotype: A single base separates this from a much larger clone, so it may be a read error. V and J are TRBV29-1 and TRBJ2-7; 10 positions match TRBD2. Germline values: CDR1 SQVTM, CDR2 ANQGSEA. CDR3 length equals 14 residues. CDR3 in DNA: TGCAGCGTTGAGGAGCGGGAGGGCCCCTACGGGCAGTACTTC. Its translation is CSVEEREGPYGQYF.

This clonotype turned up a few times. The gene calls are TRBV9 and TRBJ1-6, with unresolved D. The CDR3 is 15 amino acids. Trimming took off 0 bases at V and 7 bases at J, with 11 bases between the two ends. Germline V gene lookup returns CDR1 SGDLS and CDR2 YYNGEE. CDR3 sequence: CASSVGGIENSPLHF. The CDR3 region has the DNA TGTGCCAGCAGCGTAGGTGGAATAGAAAATTCACCCCTCCACTTT. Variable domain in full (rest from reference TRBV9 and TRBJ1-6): DSGVTQTPKHLITATGQRVTLRCSPRSGDLSVYWYQQSLDQGLQFLIQYYNGEERAKGNILERFSAQQFPDLHSELNLSSLELGDSALYFCASSVGGIENSPLHFGNGTRLTVT.

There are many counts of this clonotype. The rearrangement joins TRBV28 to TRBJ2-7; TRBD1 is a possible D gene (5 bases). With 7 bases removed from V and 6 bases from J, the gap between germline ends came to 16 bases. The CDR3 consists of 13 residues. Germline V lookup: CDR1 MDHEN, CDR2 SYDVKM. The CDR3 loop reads CASIERGVVEQYF. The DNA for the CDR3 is TGTGCCAGCATCGAAAGGGGCGTCGTCGAGCAGTACTTC.

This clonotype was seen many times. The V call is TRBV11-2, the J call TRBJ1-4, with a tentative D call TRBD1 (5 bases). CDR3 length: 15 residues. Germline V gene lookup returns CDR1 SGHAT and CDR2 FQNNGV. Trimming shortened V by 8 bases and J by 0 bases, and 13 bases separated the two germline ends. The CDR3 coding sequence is TGTGCCAGCGGTTCTGGGGCGGCAACTAATGAAAAACTGTTTTTT. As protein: CASGSGAATNEKLFF. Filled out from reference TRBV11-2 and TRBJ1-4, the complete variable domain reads EAGVAQSPRYKIIEKRQSVAFWCNPISGHATLYWYQQILGQGPKLLIQFQNNGVVDDSQLPKDRFSAERLKGVDSTLKIQPAKLEDSAVYLCASGSGAATNEKLFFGSGTQLSVL.

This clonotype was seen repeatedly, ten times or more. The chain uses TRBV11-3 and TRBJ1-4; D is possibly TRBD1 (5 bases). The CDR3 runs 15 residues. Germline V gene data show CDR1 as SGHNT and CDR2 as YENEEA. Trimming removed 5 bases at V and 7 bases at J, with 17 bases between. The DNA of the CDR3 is TGTGCCAGCAGCCCAGGAGGGACGGTCATTGAAAAACTGTTTTTT. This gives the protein CASSPGGTVIEKLFF.

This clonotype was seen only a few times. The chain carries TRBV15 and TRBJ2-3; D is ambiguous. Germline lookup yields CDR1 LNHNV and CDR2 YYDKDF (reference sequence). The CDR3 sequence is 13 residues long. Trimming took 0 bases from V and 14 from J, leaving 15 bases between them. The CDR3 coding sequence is TGTGCCACCAGCAGAGATCCTACCCAAAGTCCGTATTTT. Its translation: CATSRDPTQSPYF.